This T cell receptor beta chain originates from a study of blood T cell repertoires in COVID-19. The assay was immunoSEQ multiplex PCR, and TCRdb's table has in-frame clones only and misses some. The table has under 250,000 clones, around 82% seen once. CDR1 LGHDT and CDR2 YNNKEL come from the germline V gene (reference sequence). V was cut by 2 bases and J by 3 bases, with 8 bases left in between. The CDR3 contains 13 residues. This clone was observed a handful of times. The genes are TRBV3-1 (or the pseudogene TRBV3-2) and TRBJ2-7; D not resolved. This TCR was sampled from a woman in her seventies with acute or convalescent COVID-19. Sequencing input: peripheral blood. CDR3 sequence reads: CASSQYSGYEQYF. The CDR3 nucleotides are TGTGCCAGCAGCCAATATTCCGGCTACGAGCAGTACTTC.